This TCR beta chain is drawn from a study of regulatory T cells in long-lasting Graves disease. As for the study in general: Over 5 years of antithyroid drugs plus positive TSH receptor antibodies defined persistent Graves' disease. Study observations and caveats: Persistent disease preferred TRBV28, TRBJ1-2 and TRBJ2-5.

Germline CDR1 reads MDHEN; CDR2 reads SYDVKM. The CDR3 sequence is 19 residues long. J lost 4 bases, V lost 3 bases, and 17 bases had no gene match. This clonotype has only a few counts. Its antigen is still unknown. In building TCR beta libraries, iRepertoire HTBI primers were used together with Arm-PCR of CDR3 regions. TCRdb fed the multiplex PCR reads into MiXCR, producing one record per CDR3 protein. The sample has hundreds of thousands of distinct CDR3 sequences, less than 25% seen once. Time point reported: persistent/refractory GD, antithyroid drugs over 5 years with positive TRAb. The TCR library was made from RNA extracted from PBMCs. As a group, patients came from one endocrinology department in Xi'an, China. A roughly 9-milliliter sample of peripheral blood was drawn into EDTA tubes.

The sequenced sample was peripheral blood mononuclear cells (PBMCs), obtained when the disease was refractory, from a patient treated with antithyroid drugs. The chain couples TRBV28 to TRBJ2-3, with 9 bases aligning to TRBD2. The source is a female donor with Graves disease. Here the CDR3 reads CASSFPLAGNVPSPDTQYF. The CDR3, as DNA: TGTGCCAGCAGTTTCCCACTAGCGGGCAATGTCCCTTCCCCAGATACGCAGTATTTT. Supplemented by reference TRBV28 and TRBJ2-3, the full variable domain reads DVKVTQSSRYLVKRTGEKVFLECVQDMDHENMFWYRQDPGLGLRLIYFSYDVKMKEKGDIPEGYSVSREKKERFSLILESASTNQTSMYLCASSFPLAGNVPSPDTQYFGPGTRLTVL.